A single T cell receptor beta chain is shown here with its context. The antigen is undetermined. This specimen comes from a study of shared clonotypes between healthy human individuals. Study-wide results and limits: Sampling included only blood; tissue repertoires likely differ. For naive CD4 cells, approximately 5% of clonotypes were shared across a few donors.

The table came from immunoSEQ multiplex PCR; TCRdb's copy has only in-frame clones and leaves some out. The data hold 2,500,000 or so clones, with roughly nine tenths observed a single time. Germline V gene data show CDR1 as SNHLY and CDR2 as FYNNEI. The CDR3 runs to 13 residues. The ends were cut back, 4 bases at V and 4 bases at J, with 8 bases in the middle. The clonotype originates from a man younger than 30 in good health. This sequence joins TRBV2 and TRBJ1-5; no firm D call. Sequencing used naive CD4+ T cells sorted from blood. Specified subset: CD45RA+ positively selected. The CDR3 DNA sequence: TGTGCCAGCAGTGCCCGGGCGAATCAGCCCCAGCATTTT. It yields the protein CASSARANQPQHF.